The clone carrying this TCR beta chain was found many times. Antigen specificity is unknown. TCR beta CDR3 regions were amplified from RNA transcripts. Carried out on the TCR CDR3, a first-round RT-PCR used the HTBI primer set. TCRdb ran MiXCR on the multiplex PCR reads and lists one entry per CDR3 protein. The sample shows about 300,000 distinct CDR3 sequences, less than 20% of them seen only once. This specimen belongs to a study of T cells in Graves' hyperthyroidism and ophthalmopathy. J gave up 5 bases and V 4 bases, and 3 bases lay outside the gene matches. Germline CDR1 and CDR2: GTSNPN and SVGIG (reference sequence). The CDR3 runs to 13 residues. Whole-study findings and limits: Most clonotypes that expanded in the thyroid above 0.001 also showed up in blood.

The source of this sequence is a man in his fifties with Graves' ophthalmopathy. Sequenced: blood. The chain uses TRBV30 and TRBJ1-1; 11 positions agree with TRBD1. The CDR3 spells CAWTDRGRTEAFF. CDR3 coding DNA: TGTGCCTGGACGGACAGGGGGCGGACTGAAGCTTTCTTT.